This T cell receptor beta chain was observed in a study of PD-1 blockade in classical Hodgkin lymphoma. The CDR3 consists of 12 residues. Trimming pared 2 bases from V and 8 bases from J, leaving 9 bases between. Germline CDR1 is LGHNA and CDR2 is YSLEER. Sample time point: cycle 4 day 1 (C4D1), after 6 weeks of nivolumab. Each of the patients experienced relapse following autologous stem cell transplantation, and their brentuximab vedotin exposure differed. The method was immunoSEQ multiplex PCR; TCRdb's version includes in-frame clones alone and lacks a portion of them. The table records about 13,000 clones, roughly 80% of them present only once. About this clone: Antigen: not known.

Overall study results and limits: CD4+ but not CD8+ TCR diversity rose significantly by C4D1. Reported baseline diversity: healthy donors highest, relapsed/refractory patients lowest.

The chain recombines TRBV4-3 with TRBJ1-2, with D possibly being TRBD1 (6 bases). The sequence derives from a human donor with classical Hodgkin lymphoma. The specimen comprised peripheral blood mononuclear cells (PBMCs), sampled before the fourth cycle of nivolumab. The CDR3 spells CASSQFQGGYTF. As DNA, the CDR3 is TGCGCCAGCAGCCAATTCCAGGGGGGCTACACCTTC.